This T cell receptor beta chain was recorded in a study of CD8+ T cells in alopecia areata. Germline values: CDR1 MDHEN, CDR2 SYDVKM. The V and J ends lost 9 bases and 6 bases respectively, with 17 bases between them. The CDR3 has 13 residues. cDNA serving as the sequencing template came from extracted, reverse transcribed RNA. Only in-frame clones appear in the TCRdb table, and some are missing; sequencing was by immunoSEQ multiplex PCR. This table holds roughly 150,000 clones, approximately 45% found once. This clone came up a few times. Sequencing was carried out using CD4+ T cells sorted from blood. This chain connects TRBV28 to TRBJ1-2; possibly TRBD1 for D (6 bases). The source is a human donor with alopecia areata. CDR3 coding DNA: TGTGCCAGTTCTACCACAGGGTTGCATGGCTACACCTTC. It is translated as CASSTTGLHGYTF.